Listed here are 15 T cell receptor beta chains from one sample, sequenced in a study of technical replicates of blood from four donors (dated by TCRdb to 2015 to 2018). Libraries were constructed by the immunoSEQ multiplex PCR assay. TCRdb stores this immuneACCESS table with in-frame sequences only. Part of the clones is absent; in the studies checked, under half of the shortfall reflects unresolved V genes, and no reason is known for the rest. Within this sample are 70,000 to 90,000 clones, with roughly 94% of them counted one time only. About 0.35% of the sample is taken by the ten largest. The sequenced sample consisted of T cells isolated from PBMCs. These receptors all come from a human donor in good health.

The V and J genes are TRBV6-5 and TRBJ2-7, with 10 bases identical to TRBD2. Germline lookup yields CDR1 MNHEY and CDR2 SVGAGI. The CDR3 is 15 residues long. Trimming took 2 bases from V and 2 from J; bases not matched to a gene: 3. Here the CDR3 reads CASSYRTSGPYEQYF. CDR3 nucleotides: TGTGCCAGCAGTTACCGGACTAGCGGCCCCTACGAGCAGTACTTC.

The CDR3 protein is CASSWTSGIKDTQYF. Here the CDR3 DNA reads TGCGCCAGCAGCTGGACTAGCGGGATTAAAGATACGCAGTATTTT. The chain couples TRBV5-1 to TRBJ2-3, with TRBD2 matching 12 bases. J gave up 5 bases and V 3 bases, and 4 bases lay outside the gene matches. Germline loops: CDR1 SGHRS, CDR2 YFSETQ. This CDR3 spans 15 amino acids.

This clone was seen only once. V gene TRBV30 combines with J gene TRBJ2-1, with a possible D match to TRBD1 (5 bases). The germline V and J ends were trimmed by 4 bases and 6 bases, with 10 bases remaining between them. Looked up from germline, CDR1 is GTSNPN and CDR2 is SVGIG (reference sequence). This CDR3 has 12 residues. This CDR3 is CAWTNQGNEQFF. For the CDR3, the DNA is TGTGCCTGGACAAACCAGGGCAATGAGCAGTTCTTC.

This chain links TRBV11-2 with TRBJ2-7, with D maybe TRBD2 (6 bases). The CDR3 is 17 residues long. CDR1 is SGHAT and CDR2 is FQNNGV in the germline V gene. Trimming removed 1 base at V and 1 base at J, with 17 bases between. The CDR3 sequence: CASSLGGVGEQSYEQYF. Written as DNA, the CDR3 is TGTGCCAGCAGCTTAGGGGGGGTAGGGGAGCAATCCTACGAGCAGTACTTC.

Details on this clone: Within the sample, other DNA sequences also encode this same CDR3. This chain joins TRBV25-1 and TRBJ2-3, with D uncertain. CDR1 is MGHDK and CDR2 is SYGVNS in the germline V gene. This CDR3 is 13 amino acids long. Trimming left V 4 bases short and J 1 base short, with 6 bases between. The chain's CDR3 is CASSAQGTDTQYF. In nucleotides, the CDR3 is TGTGCCAGCAGTGCCCAGGGCACAGATACGCAGTATTTT.

CDR3 region: CASRPLLAAGELFF. DNA of the CDR3: TGTGCCAGCAGGCCCTTACTAGCCGCCGGGGAGCTGTTTTTT. This chain connects TRBV6-1 to TRBJ2-2, with D perhaps TRBD2 (6 bases). The CDR3 spans 14 residues. Trimming took 6 bases from V and 6 from J, leaving 14 bases between them. Per germline, CDR1 MNHNS and CDR2 SASEGT.

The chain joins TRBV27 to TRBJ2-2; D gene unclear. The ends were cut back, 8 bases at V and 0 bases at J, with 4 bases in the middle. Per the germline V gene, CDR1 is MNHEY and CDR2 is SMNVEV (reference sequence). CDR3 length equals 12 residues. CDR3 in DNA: TGTGCCAGCGAGGCGAACACCGGGGAGCTGTTTTTT. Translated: CASEANTGELFF.

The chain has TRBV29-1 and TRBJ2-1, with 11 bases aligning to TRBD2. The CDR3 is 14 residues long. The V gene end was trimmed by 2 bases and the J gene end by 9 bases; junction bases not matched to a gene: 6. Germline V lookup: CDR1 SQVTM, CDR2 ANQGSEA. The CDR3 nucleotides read TGCAGCGTTGAAACTAGCGGGAGTCTAGCTGAGCAGTTCTTC. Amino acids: CSVETSGSLAEQFF.

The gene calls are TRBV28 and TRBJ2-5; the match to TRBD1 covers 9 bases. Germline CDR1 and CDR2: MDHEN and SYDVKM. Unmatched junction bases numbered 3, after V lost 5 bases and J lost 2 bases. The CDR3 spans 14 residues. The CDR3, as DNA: TGTGCCAGCAGTCCCGGGACAGGGCAAGAGACCCAGTACTTC. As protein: CASSPGTGQETQYF.

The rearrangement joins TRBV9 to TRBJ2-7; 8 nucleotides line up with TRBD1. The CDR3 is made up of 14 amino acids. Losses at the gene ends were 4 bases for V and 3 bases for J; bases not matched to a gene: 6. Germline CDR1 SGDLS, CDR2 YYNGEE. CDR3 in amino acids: CASSPRDRLYEQYF. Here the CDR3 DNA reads TGTGCCAGCAGCCCCCGGGACAGGCTCTACGAGCAGTACTTC.

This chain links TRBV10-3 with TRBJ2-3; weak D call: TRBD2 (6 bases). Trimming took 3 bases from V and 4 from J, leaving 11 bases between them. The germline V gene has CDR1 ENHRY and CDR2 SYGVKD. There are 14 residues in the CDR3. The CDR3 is CAISEPGSPDTQYF. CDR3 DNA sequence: TGTGCCATCAGTGAACCCGGGAGCCCAGATACGCAGTATTTT.

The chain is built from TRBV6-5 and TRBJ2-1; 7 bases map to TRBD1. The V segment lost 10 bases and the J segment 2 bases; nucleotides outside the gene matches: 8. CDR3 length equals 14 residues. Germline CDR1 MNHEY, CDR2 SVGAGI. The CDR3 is CATGDSLTYNEQFF. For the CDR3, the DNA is TGTGCCACCGGGGACAGCTTAACCTACAATGAGCAGTTCTTC.

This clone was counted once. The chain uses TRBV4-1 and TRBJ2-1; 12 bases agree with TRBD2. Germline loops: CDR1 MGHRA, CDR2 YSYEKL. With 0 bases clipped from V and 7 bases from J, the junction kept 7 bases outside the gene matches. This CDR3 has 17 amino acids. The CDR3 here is CASSQEVGLAGRNEQFF. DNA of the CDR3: TGCGCCAGCAGCCAAGAGGTCGGACTAGCGGGAAGGAATGAGCAGTTCTTC.

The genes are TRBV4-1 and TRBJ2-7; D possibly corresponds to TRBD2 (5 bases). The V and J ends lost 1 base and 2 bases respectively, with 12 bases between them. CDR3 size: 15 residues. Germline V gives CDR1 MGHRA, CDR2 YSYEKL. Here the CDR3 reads CASSQGRGFTYEQYF. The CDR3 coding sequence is TGCGCCAGCAGCCAAGGCCGGGGTTTCACCTACGAGCAGTACTTC.

The CDR3 sequence: CASRNRGSNEQFF. CDR3 sequence (DNA): TGTGCCAGCAGAAACAGGGGATCCAATGAGCAGTTCTTC. V and J are TRBV28 and TRBJ2-1; 7 nucleotides match TRBD1. The germline V gene encodes CDR1 MDHEN and CDR2 SYDVKM. There are 13 residues in the CDR3. The ends lost 6 bases at V and 6 bases at J; junction bases unmatched: 5.